This T cell receptor beta chain was captured by sequencing in a study of blood T cell repertoires in COVID-19 (dated by TCRdb to about 2020). Concerning the study at large: The collaborator samples originated in the United States, Italy and Spain and spanned the acute and convalescent phases of COVID-19. The prospective study material was composed of cDNA or gDNA derived from T cells, B-cell-depleted T cells, or PBMCs. Subjects who had been exposed to COVID-19, were actively infected with it, or had recovered from it provided the deeply sampled blood TCRbeta repertoires that made up the dataset. The repertoires were released in a freely available public database meant as a resource for research on the immune response to SARS-CoV-2. The samples were drawn from the first 160 participants of the ongoing ImmuneRACE study and from 1,254 subjects provided by 6 global collaborators. Nearly every sample came with metadata listing a de-identified subject ID, COVID-19 status, age in years and sex. Where HLA class I and class II types were available, the types were taken from metadata supplied by the sample provider, not from assay-based typing.

CDR1 is given as SGHAT and CDR2 as FQNNGV, both from the germline V gene. V sheds 7 bases and J sheds 4 bases, leaving 31 bases between their ends. The CDR3, from cysteine to phenylalanine, totals 19 residues. Just CDR3 DNA is preserved here, 57 bases in frame from base 1. TCRbeta CDR3 regions were amplified from genomic DNA using the immunoSEQ Assay, a bias-controlled multiplex PCR. On the study's bioinformatics: Within the assay, amplification of reference gene primers was used to estimate how many nucleated cells each sample contained. To quantify the absolute abundance of each unique TCRbeta CDR3 rearrangement, sequence reads were collapsed and filtered. For each sample, productive Simpson clonality was calculated as the square root of Simpson's diversity index across productive rearrangements. This immuneACCESS table, as held by TCRdb, lists in-frame sequences with V and J called but not all clones. Of the missing ones, under half trace to an unresolved V gene in checked studies; the others have no known cause. V, J and clone size are those of that table, while D and trimming were read from the DNA. This sample comprises approximately 290,000 clones, about four fifths of them detected only once. The ten largest account for around 16% of the sample.

One collaborating source in Seattle enrolled patients while the patients were actively infected and followed the patients over time throughout the course of disease. The collaborating institutions used their own protocols to collect whole blood in K2EDTA tubes. For TCRbeta analysis, collaborators shipped samples in one of three forms: frozen whole blood, isolated PBMCs, or DNA extracted from either of those sample types. As to this clone: Its recognized antigen is unknown. One base away there is no much larger clone; base qualities are not given.

Study-wide conclusions, independent of this receptor: The quantity of clinical and demographic metadata differed by source and by participant and was supplied without curation.

The sample was peripheral blood. The TCR originated in a person aged 70 to 79 with COVID-19, enrolled during active disease. This chain is built from TRBV11-2 and TRBJ2-5; perhaps TRBD2 is the D gene, with 5 bases matching. For the CDR3, the sequence is CASILGKGRLHVRGETQYF. Here is the DNA: TGTGCCAGCATCTTGGGGAAGGGCAGGTTACATGTCCGGGGAGAGACCCAGTACTTC.